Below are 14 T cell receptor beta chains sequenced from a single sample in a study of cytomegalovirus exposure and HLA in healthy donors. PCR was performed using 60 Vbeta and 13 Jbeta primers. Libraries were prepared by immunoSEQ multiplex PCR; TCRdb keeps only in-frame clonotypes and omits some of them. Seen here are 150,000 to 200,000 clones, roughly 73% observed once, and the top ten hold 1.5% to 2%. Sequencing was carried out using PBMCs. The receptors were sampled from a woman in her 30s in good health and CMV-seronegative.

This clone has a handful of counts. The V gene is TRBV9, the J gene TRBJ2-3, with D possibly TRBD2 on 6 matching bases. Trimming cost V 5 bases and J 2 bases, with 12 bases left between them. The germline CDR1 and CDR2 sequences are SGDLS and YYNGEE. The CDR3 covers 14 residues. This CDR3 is CASSTGLYTDTQYF. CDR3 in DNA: TGTGCCAGCAGTACGGGACTGTACACAGATACGCAGTATTTT.

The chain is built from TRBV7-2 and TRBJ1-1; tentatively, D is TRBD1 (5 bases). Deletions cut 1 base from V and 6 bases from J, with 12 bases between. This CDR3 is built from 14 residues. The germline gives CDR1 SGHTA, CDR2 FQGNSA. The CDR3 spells CASSLGGPQAEAFF. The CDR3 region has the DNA TGTGCCAGCAGCTTAGGAGGACCACAGGCTGAAGCTTTCTTT.

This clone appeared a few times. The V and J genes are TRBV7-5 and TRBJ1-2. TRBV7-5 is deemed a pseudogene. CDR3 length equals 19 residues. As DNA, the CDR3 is TGTGCCAGAAGCTTAATCGCCCGCCACGGTCTTCTGAGGAACTATGGCTACACCTTC. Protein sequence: CARSLIARHGLLRNYGYTF.

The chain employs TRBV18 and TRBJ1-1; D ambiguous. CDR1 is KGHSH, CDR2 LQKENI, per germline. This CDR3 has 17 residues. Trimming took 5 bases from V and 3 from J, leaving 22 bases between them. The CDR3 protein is CASSDGLGAFTHTEAFF. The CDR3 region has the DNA TGTGCCAGCTCAGACGGCTTGGGCGCGTTTACCCACACTGAAGCTTTCTTT.

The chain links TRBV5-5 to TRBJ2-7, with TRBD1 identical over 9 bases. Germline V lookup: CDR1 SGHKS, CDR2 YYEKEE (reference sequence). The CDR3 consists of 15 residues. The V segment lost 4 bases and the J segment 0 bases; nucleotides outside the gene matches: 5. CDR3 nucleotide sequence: TGTGCCAGCAGCCGGGGGGACAGGGCCTCCTACGAGCAGTACTTC. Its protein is CASSRGDRASYEQYF.

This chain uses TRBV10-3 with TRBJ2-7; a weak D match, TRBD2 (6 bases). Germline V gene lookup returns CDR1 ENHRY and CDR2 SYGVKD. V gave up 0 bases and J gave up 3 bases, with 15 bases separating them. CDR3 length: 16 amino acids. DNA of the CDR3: TGTGCCATCAGTGAGTCTTTCGGGCGGGAAAGCTACGAGCAGTACTTC. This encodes CAISESFGRESYEQYF.

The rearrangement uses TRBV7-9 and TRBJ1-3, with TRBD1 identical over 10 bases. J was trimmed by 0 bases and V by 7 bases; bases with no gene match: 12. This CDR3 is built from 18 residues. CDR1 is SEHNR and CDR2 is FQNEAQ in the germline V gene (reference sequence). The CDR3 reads CASTRGQGKFPSGNTIYF. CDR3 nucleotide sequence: TGTGCCAGCACCCGGGGACAGGGGAAGTTCCCCTCTGGAAACACCATATATTTT.

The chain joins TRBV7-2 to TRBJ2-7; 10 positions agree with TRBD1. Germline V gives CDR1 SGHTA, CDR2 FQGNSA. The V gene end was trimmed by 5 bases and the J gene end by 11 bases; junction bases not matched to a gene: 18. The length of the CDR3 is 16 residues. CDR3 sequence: CASSPSAGTGAGSEYF. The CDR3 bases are TGTGCCAGCAGCCCCTCAGCCGGGACAGGGGCCGGGTCGGAGTACTTC.

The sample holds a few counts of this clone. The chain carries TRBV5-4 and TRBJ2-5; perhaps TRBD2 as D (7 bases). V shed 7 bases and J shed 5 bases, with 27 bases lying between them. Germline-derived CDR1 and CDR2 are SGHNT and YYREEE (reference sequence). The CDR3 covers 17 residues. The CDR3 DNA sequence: TGTGCCAGCGGCCGGGGGCTAAGGACTAGTATGGGGGAGACCCAGTACTTC. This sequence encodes CASGRGLRTSMGETQYF.

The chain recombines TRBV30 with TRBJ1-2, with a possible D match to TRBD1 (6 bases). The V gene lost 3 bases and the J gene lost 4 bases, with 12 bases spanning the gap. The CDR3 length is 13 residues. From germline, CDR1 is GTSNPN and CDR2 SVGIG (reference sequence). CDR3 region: CAWSPRGLYGYTF. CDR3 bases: TGTGCCTGGAGCCCCAGGGGCCTCTATGGCTACACCTTC.

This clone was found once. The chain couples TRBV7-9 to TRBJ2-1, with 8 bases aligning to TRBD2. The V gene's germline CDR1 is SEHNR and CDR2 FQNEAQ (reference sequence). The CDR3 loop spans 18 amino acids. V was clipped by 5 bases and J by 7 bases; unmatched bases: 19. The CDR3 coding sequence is TGTGCCAGCAGCCACACTGGGGCCGGGACTAGAGGTTGGAATGAGCAGTTCTTC. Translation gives CASSHTGAGTRGWNEQFF.

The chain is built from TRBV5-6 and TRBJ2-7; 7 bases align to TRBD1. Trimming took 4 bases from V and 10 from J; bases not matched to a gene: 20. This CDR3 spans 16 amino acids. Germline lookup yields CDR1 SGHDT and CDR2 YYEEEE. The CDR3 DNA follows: TGTGCCAGCAGCGTCAACAGGGGTGCGGAGGAGACGGCCCAGTACTTC. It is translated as CASSVNRGAEETAQYF.

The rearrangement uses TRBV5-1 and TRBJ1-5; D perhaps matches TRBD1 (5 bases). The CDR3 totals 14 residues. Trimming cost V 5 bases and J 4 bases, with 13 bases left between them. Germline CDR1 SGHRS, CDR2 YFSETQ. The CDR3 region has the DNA TGCGCCAGCAGTTGTGAACAGGAGAATCAGCCCCAGCATTTT. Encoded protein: CASSCEQENQPQHF.

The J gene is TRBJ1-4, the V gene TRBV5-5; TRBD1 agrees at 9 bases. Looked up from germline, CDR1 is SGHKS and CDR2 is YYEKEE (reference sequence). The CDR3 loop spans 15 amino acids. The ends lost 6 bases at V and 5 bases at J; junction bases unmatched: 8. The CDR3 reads CASTIPGTGNEKLFF. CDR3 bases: TGTGCCAGCACCATCCCCGGGACAGGGAATGAAAAACTGTTTTTT.